The present entry profiles one T cell receptor (beta chain) with its context. This clonotype appeared a single time. Its antigen has not been determined. This may be a read error: a much more frequent sequence differs by one nucleotide. Data came from an Illumina MiSeq. TCRdb cleaned the public reads at Q25 with fastp, built clones with MiXCR and kept in-frame beta chains. Rows are unified per CDR3 protein, each entry keeping the most common DNA and genes. The sample table shows some 7,000 distinct CDR3 sequences, and around a sixth are seen once. Jointly, the top ten make up roughly 7.5% of the sample. The data derive from a study of liver allograft versus peripheral blood T cells (dated by TCRdb to 2018 to 2021). A note on the overall study: The study compared the T cell receptor repertoires present in transplanted livers with the repertoires present in the peripheral blood of liver transplant recipients.

What the research found in general, with its limitations: T cell receptor repertoires inside liver allografts were reported to differ from those detected in peripheral blood.

The TCR sequence derives from a human patient who had a liver transplant. Some T cells may originate with the graft donor following a transplant.

The bases are TGTGCCAGCAGGGGCCTGACTGGGAAAGCGCCCTACGAGCAGTACTTC. Its product reads: CASRGLTGKAPYEQYF. The rearranged chain carries TRBV6-5 and TRBJ2-7; no D segment can be confidently identified. The germline V gene supplies CDR1 MNHEY and CDR2 SVGAGI. The junction shows trimming of 6 bases on V and 2 bases on J, plus 20 bases between the germline ends. Its CDR3 holds 16 amino acids, cysteine through phenylalanine. The retained sequence is limited to the CDR3, 48 bases, with the frame set at the first base.